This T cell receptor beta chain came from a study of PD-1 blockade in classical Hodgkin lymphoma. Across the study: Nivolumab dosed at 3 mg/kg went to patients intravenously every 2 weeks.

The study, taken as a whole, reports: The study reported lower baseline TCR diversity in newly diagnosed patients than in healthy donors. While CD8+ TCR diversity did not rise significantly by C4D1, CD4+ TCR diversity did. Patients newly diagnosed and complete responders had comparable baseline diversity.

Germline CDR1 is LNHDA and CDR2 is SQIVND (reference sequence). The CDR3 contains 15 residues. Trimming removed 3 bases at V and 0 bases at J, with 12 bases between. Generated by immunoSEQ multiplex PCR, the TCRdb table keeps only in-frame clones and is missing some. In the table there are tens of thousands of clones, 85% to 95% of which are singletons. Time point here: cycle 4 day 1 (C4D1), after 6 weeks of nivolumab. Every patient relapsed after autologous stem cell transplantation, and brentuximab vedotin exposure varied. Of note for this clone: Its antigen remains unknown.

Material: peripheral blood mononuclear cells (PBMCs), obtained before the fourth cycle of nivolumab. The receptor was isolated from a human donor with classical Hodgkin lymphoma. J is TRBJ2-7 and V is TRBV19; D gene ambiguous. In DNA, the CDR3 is TGTGCCAGTAGTATTCGGGCAGCACTCTCCTACGAGCAGTACTTC. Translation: CASSIRAALSYEQYF.